This T cell receptor (beta chain) came from a study of blood T cells in healthy people across ages. Overall study: The template switching approach captured approximately one barcoded beta molecule for every two T cells.

CDR1 and CDR2 (germline): LNHNV, YYDKDF (reference sequence). Between the trimmed V and J ends, which lost 1 base and 11 bases, there was a span of 11 bases. The CDR3 is 12 residues long. A J-beta primer mix and a sample-barcoded 5' primer were used in a second PCR of roughly 7 to 12 cycles. TCRdb reanalysed the 5' RACE reads using MiXCR and keeps one entry per CDR3 protein. This table holds about 1,000,000 distinct CDR3 sequences, under 45% found once. Whole-study results and caveats: Among long-lived donors, naive CD4+ cells were more numerous and diversity higher than in aged donors.

With regard to this clonotype: Its matching antigen is unknown.

The clonotype originates from an older woman in good health. The chain is built from TRBV15 and TRBJ2-5; possibly TRBD2 for D (6 bases). Sequencing was performed on blood. CDR3 bases: TGTGCCACCAGCAGAGGGGAGGAGGCGCAGTACTTC. Its translation is CATSRGEEAQYF.